Listed below are T cell receptor beta chains from one sample, sequenced in a study of T cells in Graves' hyperthyroidism and ophthalmopathy. MiXCR, applied by TCRdb to the multiplex PCR reads, yields one record per CDR3 protein. The data show about 640,000 distinct CDR3 sequences, about 20% seen once. Sequencing was done on a sample of blood. The receptor set was obtained from a man aged 25 to 40 with Graves' ophthalmopathy. The CDR3 runs from the conserved cysteine through the conserved F or W. D genes are given only for firm matches. Part of the rows lack a size; the others show once, few, many or a class for expanded clones.

abundance,j_gene,d_gene,v_gene,CDR3nt,CDR3aa
NA,TRBJ1-5,NA,TRBV20-1,TGCAGTGCTAGAGACCCCAAACATCCGACTTATAGCAATCAGCCCCAGCATTTT,CSARDPKHPTYSNQPQHF
many,TRBJ1-1,NA,TRBV29-1,TGCAGCGGGGGACAAATGAACACTGAAGCTTTCTTT,CSGGQMNTEAFF
NA,TRBJ2-7,TRBD1,TRBV28,TGTACCAGCAGTTTTCACCGGGACAGGGGGCACTACGAGCAGTACTTC,CTSSFHRDRGHYEQYF
many,TRBJ1-1,NA,TRBV10-2,TGCGCCAGCAGTGAGCAGTACACTGAAGCTTTCTTT,CASSEQYTEAFF
many,TRBJ2-1,TRBD1,TRBV28,TGTGCCAGCAGGGGCCGGACAGGGCCCTACAATGAGCAGTTCTTC,CASRGRTGPYNEQFF
many,TRBJ1-1,NA,TRBV7-9,TGTGCCAGCAGCGGAGGGATGGGGAACACTGAAGCTTTCTTT,CASSGGMGNTEAFF
many,TRBJ2-7,NA,TRBV11-2,TGTGCCAGCAGCTTTGCGGGCGTGGAGCAGTACTTC,CASSFAGVEQYF
NA,TRBJ2-1,TRBD1,TRBV28,TGTGCCACGGACAGGGAGAATTACAATGAGCAGTTCTTC,CATDRENYNEQFF
many,TRBJ1-1,TRBD1,TRBV12-3/TRBV12-4,TGTGCCAGCAGCCGACAGGGGGCAGGGAACACTGAAGCTTTCTTT,CASSRQGAGNTEAFF
few,TRBJ2-3,TRBD2,TRBV9,TGTGCCAGCAGCCATCGAGGGACTAGCGGCCCAGATACGCAGTATTTT,CASSHRGTSGPDTQYF
NA,TRBJ2-3,TRBD2,TRBV11-2,TGTGCCAGCAGCTTAAGCCTAGCGGGAGTGGATACGCAGTATTTT,CASSLSLAGVDTQYF
many,TRBJ1-5,NA,TRBV2,TGTGCCAGCAGTGAAGCCATGGGGCAGGGTATTCAGCCCCAGCATTTT,CASSEAMGQGIQPQHF
many,TRBJ2-1,NA,TRBV20-1,TGCAGTGTTGACGGGAGCTCCTACAATGAGCAGTTCTTC,CSVDGSSYNEQFF